Listed below are T cell receptor beta chains from one sample, sequenced in a study of shared clonotypes between healthy human individuals. Repertoires were generated with immunoSEQ multiplex PCR, while TCRdb's copy carries only in-frame clones and drops some. The profile shows around 700,000 clones, 60% to 80% of them singletons. Sequencing was done on a sample of memory CD4+ T cells sorted from blood. The receptors shown here come from a woman aged 25 to 45 in good health. Each CDR3 is given with its conserved first and last residue. Each record gives: D gene, clone size, V gene, CDR3 length, J gene, CDR3 DNA, CDR3 protein. A D gene is named only where the DNA matches it firmly. A clone size is listed for some rows: how often the clone was seen (once, few, many), or a class if it is expanded.

-	once	TRBV30	15	TRBJ2-1	TGTGCCTGGAGTGCCGGGTACAGGGTTAGGAATGAGCAGTTCTTC	CAWSAGYRVRNEQFF
-	few	TRBV18	15	TRBJ1-4	TGTGCCAGTTCACCGGCAGGGGCAACTAATGAAAAACTGTTTTTT	CASSPAGATNEKLFF
-	few	TRBV18	15	TRBJ1-5	TGTGCCAGCTCACTGGGGTTTGAGCGGGGTCAGCCCCAGCATTTT	CASSLGFERGQPQHF
-	-	TRBV29-1	15	TRBJ2-3	TGCAGCGTTGAAGCCGGGACCTTGGTCGGAGATACGCAGTATTTT	CSVEAGTLVGDTQYF
TRBD2	once	TRBV9	13	TRBJ2-2	TGTGCCAGCACGCGGGAGGGCCCCGGGGAGCTGTTTTTT	CASTREGPGELFF
-	-	TRBV28	15	TRBJ2-5	TGTGCCAGCAGTTCCCCTAAGGGGGGCCCAGAGACCCAGTACTTC	CASSSPKGGPETQYF
-	-	TRBV25-1	15	TRBJ1-1	TGTGCCAGCAGTGAGGAACTGGGGGGGAACACTGAAGCTTTCTTT	CASSEELGGNTEAFF
TRBD2	-	TRBV7-9	15	TRBJ2-2	TGTGCCAGCAGCTTGTTAGCGGGAAGGGCCTTGGAGCTGTTTTTT	CASSLLAGRALELFF
-	-	TRBV28	15	TRBJ2-2	TGTGCCAGCAGTTTGGGTCTAGCGAACACCGGGGAGCTGTTTTTT	CASSLGLANTGELFF
TRBD1	-	TRBV28	17	TRBJ2-1	TGTGCCAGCAGAACCCCCGGGACAGGAGGCAAATACAATGAGCAGTTCTTC	CASRTPGTGGKYNEQFF
-	-	TRBV18	12	TRBJ2-5	TGTGCCAGCTCACCAGTTGGGGAGACCCAGTACTTC	CASSPVGETQYF
-	-	TRBV7-7	13	TRBJ2-1	TGTGCCAGCAGCTTAGATTCCGACAATGAGCAGTTCTTC	CASSLDSDNEQFF
TRBD2	-	TRBV7-2	14	TRBJ2-3	TGTGCCAGCAGCTTAGAAATTAGCGGGAGAACGCAGTATTTT	CASSLEISGRTQYF
-	-	TRBV28	16	TRBJ1-2	TGTGCCAGCAGTTTTGGGAGGATCCTACGGTTCTATGGCTACACCTTC	CASSFGRILRFYGYTF
-	-	TRBV28	15	TRBJ2-3	TGTGCCAGCAGGCTCGGACAACTTAGCACAGATACGCAGTATTTT	CASRLGQLSTDTQYF
TRBD1	-	TRBV6-6	13	TRBJ1-1	TGTGCCAGCAGGACAGGGAGTGGCACTGAAGCTTTCTTT	CASRTGSGTEAFF
-	many	TRBV5-6	12	TRBJ1-6	TGTGCCAGCAGCTCCTACGGTTCACCCCTCCACTTT	CASSSYGSPLHF
TRBD1	-	TRBV5-1	15	TRBJ1-1	TGCGCCAGCAGCTTGACAGGGGGAGCGAACACTGAAGCTTTCTTT	CASSLTGGANTEAFF
TRBD1	-	TRBV7-8	15	TRBJ2-1	TGTGCCAGCAGCTCCAGGGGGCCCATAAACAATGAGCAGTTCTTC	CASSSRGPINNEQFF
TRBD1	-	TRBV28	15	TRBJ1-2	TGTGCCAGCAGTCTAGAGGGACAGCCTAACTATGGCTACACCTTC	CASSLEGQPNYGYTF
-	-	TRBV6-6	13	TRBJ2-3	TGTGCCACCATCAGCAGGGCGACAGATACGCAGTATTTT	CATISRATDTQYF
-	-	TRBV10-2	17	TRBJ2-7	TGCGCCAGCAGTGAGTCGATCTCCGGGTTGGGCTCCTACGAGCAGTACTTC	CASSESISGLGSYEQYF
-	few	TRBV18	13	TRBJ2-5	TGTGCCAGCTCAGCGGAGATCCAAGAGACCCAGTACTTC	CASSAEIQETQYF
-	-	TRBV7-8	18	TRBJ1-5	TGTGCCAGCAGTCACCCCTGGGGGGAGCTGAATAGCAATCAGCCCCAGCATTTT	CASSHPWGELNSNQPQHF
-	-	TRBV5-1	14	TRBJ2-5	TGCGCCAGCAGCTGGAGTCAGGGGAGAGAGACCCAGTACTTC	CASSWSQGRETQYF
-	-	TRBV30	13	TRBJ1-3	TGTGCCTGGACAGCCAATCGGAGAAACACCATATATTTT	CAWTANRRNTIYF
-	-	TRBV10-2	13	TRBJ1-3	TGCGCCAGCAGACAGGGAACTGGAAACACCATATATTTT	CASRQGTGNTIYF
-	-	TRBV10-1	14	TRBJ2-3	TGCGCCAGCAGTGAGAGGGGGTTCGCAGATACGCAGTATTTT	CASSERGFADTQYF
TRBD1	many	TRBV7-2	14	TRBJ2-1	TGTGCCAGCAGCCAGGGGGCAATATACAATGAGCAGTTCTTC	CASSQGAIYNEQFF
TRBD2	-	TRBV2	15	TRBJ2-1	TGTGCCAGCAGTGGGGGACTAGCGGGAACCTTTTGGCAGTTCTTC	CASSGGLAGTFWQFF
-	few	TRBV28	15	TRBJ1-5	TGTGCCAGCATCGTAGACAGGCATGGGAATCAGCCCCAGCATTTT	CASIVDRHGNQPQHF
-	few	TRBV5-1	13	TRBJ2-7	TGCGCCAGCAGCTTGGACCTTCTGTACGAGCAGTACTTC	CASSLDLLYEQYF
-	once	TRBV25-1	11	TRBJ2-1	TGTGCCAGCAGTGAATCGGGGGAGCAGTTCTTC	CASSESGEQFF
-	-	TRBV7-6	15	TRBJ1-5	TGTGCCAGCAGTCGCAATACGGGACTGAATCAGCCCCAGCATTTT	CASSRNTGLNQPQHF
TRBD1	once	TRBV6-5	13	TRBJ1-1	TGTGCCAGCTATATGGACAGGGGAGCTGAAGCTTTCTTT	CASYMDRGAEAFF
-	few	TRBV5-6	15	TRBJ2-2	TGTGCCAGCAGCTTGGATAGCTCGAACACCGGGGAGCTGTTTTTT	CASSLDSSNTGELFF
-	-	TRBV28	14	TRBJ2-7	TGTGCCAGCAGTTTATTCCGGGGCTCCTACGAGCAGTACTTC	CASSLFRGSYEQYF
-	-	TRBV4-1	13	TRBJ1-2	TGCGCCAGCAGCCAAGATCAAGGGGTTGGCTACACCTTC	CASSQDQGVGYTF
-	-	TRBV21-1	16	TRBJ1-5	TGTGCCAGCAGCAAGGTCCGGTTCGGCGTAAATCAGCCCCAGCATTTT	CASSKVRFGVNQPQHF
TRBD2	once	TRBV6-6	14	TRBJ2-7	TGTGCCACCAGCGACGTAGCGGGGCTCTACGAGCAGTACTTC	CATSDVAGLYEQYF
-	-	TRBV7-2	14	TRBJ1-2	TGTGCCAGCAGCTTGGGGGCCACTAACTATGGCTACACCTTC	CASSLGATNYGYTF
-	-	TRBV9	15	TRBJ1-6	TGTGCCAGCAGCGCTGGTGGAGACAGATTTTCACCCCTCCACTTT	CASSAGGDRFSPLHF
-	-	TRBV5-1	15	TRBJ1-4	TGCGCCAGCAGCCTAAGGTCGGCAGACGGAGAAAAACTGTTTTTT	CASSLRSADGEKLFF
TRBD1	-	TRBV27	16	TRBJ1-1	TGTGCCAGCAGTTCCGGCGGACAGGGGCTGAACACTGAAGCTTTCTTT	CASSSGGQGLNTEAFF
TRBD2	-	TRBV10-3	15	TRBJ2-1	TGTGCCATCAGTGAGGAAGCGGGAGGTCCCAGGGAGCAGTTCTTC	CAISEEAGGPREQFF
-	-	TRBV11-2	12	TRBJ2-7	TGTGCCAGCAGCTTAGAAAACATCAGGCAGTACTTC	CASSLENIRQYF
-	once	TRBV28	15	TRBJ1-4	TGTGCCAGCAGTTCCTCAGGGGCAACTAATGAAAAACTGTTTTTT	CASSSSGATNEKLFF
TRBD2	-	TRBV4-1	18	TRBJ2-5	TGCGCCAGCAGCCAGGCTAGGACTAGCGGGAGCCTGCAAGAGACCCAGTACTTC	CASSQARTSGSLQETQYF
TRBD2	-	TRBV6-6	15	TRBJ2-5	TGTGCCAGCAGTTACCGGCCACTAGCGGGTGTGACCCAGTACTTC	CASSYRPLAGVTQYF
TRBD1	-	TRBV9	17	TRBJ2-5	TGTGCCAGCAGCGCTCAGGGGGCGGCGGGGCCAAGAGAGACCCAGTACTTC	CASSAQGAAGPRETQYF
TRBD1	few	TRBV28	15	TRBJ1-4	TGTGCCAGCAGTCCCTCGGACAGGGGGTCTGAAAAACTGTTTTTT	CASSPSDRGSEKLFF
-	-	TRBV13	14	TRBJ2-7	TGTGCCAGCAGCCCGGGACCAGATTCCTACGAGCAGTACTTC	CASSPGPDSYEQYF
-	-	TRBV2	14	TRBJ1-5	TGTGCCAGCAGTGAAGCGACGGGCAATCAGCCCCAGCATTTT	CASSEATGNQPQHF
-	-	TRBV7-2	15	TRBJ2-5	TGTGCCAGCAGCTTAGTTAGCGGTCCCCGGGAGACCCAGTACTTC	CASSLVSGPRETQYF
-	-	TRBV7-3	12	TRBJ2-5	TGTGCCAGCAGCTCTCCCGGGACTCCTCAGTACTTC	CASSSPGTPQYF
-	-	TRBV2	15	TRBJ2-7	TGTGCCAGCAGTGAAGACTGGATGTTTACCTACGAGCAGTACTTC	CASSEDWMFTYEQYF
TRBD1	-	TRBV28	16	TRBJ2-1	TGTGCCAGTCGGGACAGCAGGCCAAGCTCCTACAATGAGCAGTTCTTC	CASRDSRPSSYNEQFF
-	-	TRBV18	12	TRBJ2-7	TGTGCCAGCTCGCGGCGGGAAGGGGGGCAGTACTTC	CASSRREGGQYF